A selection of T cell receptor beta chains follows, all from one sample in a study of blood T cells in healthy people across ages. Each CDR3 protein gets one entry after TCRdb re-called the 5' RACE reads with MiXCR. The top ten hold about 3.9% of the sample, which has fewer than 600,000 distinct CDR3 sequences, about 25% seen once. The data were also submitted as part of a second study, on T cells of mothers and their children.

Sequencing input: blood. These receptors came from a boy aged 2 to 9 in good health. The CDR3 runs from the conserved cysteine through the conserved F or W. Fields, in order: CDR3 protein, J gene, V gene, D gene. The D gene is left open where the match is weak.

CDR3 protein: CASSPQWVVGYNEQFF
J gene: TRBJ2-1
V gene: TRBV9
D gene: .

CDR3 protein: CAIRFGLAGSTDTQYF
J gene: TRBJ2-3
V gene: TRBV10-3
D gene: TRBD2

CDR3 protein: CTISPGYNEQFF
J gene: TRBJ2-1
V gene: TRBV29-1
D gene: .

CDR3 protein: CASSLTSGREYEQYF
J gene: TRBJ2-7
V gene: TRBV27
D gene: TRBD2

CDR3 protein: CASSQTGQGPYEQYF
J gene: TRBJ2-7
V gene: TRBV4-1
D gene: TRBD1

CDR3 protein: CAIKEQAGPDYEQYF
J gene: TRBJ2-7
V gene: TRBV10-3
D gene: TRBD2

CDR3 protein: CASTPESYNEQFF
J gene: .
V gene: TRBV7-2
D gene: .

CDR3 protein: CASSQDGTPYEQYF
J gene: TRBJ2-7
V gene: TRBV4-3
D gene: .

CDR3 protein: CASSEQYF
J gene: TRBJ2-7
V gene: TRBV10-1
D gene: .

CDR3 protein: CASSPTGLGAKNIQYF
J gene: TRBJ2-4
V gene: TRBV27
D gene: .

CDR3 protein: CSARGSTKEQFF
J gene: .
V gene: TRBV20-1
D gene: .

CDR3 protein: CASSSTGNGYTF
J gene: TRBJ1-2
V gene: TRBV5-1
D gene: .

CDR3 protein: CASSYTRGASPNYGYTF
J gene: TRBJ1-2
V gene: TRBV6-5
D gene: .

CDR3 protein: CASSKGTKNIQYF
J gene: TRBJ2-4
V gene: TRBV2
D gene: .

CDR3 protein: CSAQGTSRATQYF
J gene: TRBJ2-5
V gene: TRBV20-1
D gene: .

CDR3 protein: CASINPGQGISRAFF
J gene: TRBJ1-1
V gene: TRBV6-2/TRBV6-3
D gene: TRBD1